Presented here are 22 T cell receptor beta chains from one specimen sequenced in a study of control samples from healthy donors and cancer patients. Some clones are missing from TCRdb's copy, which holds only in-frame ones; the method was immunoSEQ multiplex PCR. Of some 150,000 clones in the sample, 91% are singletons; the top ten hold 1.5%. Sequences were obtained from blood. The origin of the receptors is a young woman in good health.

This clone was seen just once. The CDR3 here is CASSLGSVGGTDTQYF. CDR3 nucleotide sequence: TGCGCCAGCAGCTTGGGGTCCGTCGGAGGCACAGATACGCAGTATTTT. The chain has TRBV5-1 and TRBJ2-3, with D uncertain. CDR1 SGHRS and CDR2 YFSETQ come from the germline V gene. V was clipped by 0 bases and J by 1 base, with 12 bases between them. The CDR3 length is 16 residues.

As for this clone: Other DNA sequences in the same sample also yield this CDR3. This chain uses TRBV18 with TRBJ1-4; D not certain. This CDR3 is 14 amino acids long. Germline V gene lookup returns CDR1 KGHSH and CDR2 LQKENI. Trimming cost V 3 bases and J 0 bases, with 5 bases left between them. Here the CDR3 reads CASSPTATNEKLFF. DNA of the CDR3: TGTGCCAGCTCACCTACAGCAACTAATGAAAAACTGTTTTTT.

The rearrangement joins TRBV30 to TRBJ1-2; tentative D call: TRBD1 (6 bases). The CDR3 is made up of 13 amino acids. The V end was cut by 2 bases, the J end by 2 bases, with 9 bases between. Germline V lookup: CDR1 GTSNPN, CDR2 SVGIG (reference sequence). CDR3 bases: TGTGCCTGGAGTCTGGACAGAAACTATGGCTACACCTTC. Its protein product is CAWSLDRNYGYTF. Filled out from reference TRBV30 and TRBJ1-2, the complete variable domain reads SQTIHQWPATLVQPVGSPLSLECTVEGTSNPNLYWYRQAAGRGLQLLFYSVGIGQISSEVPQNLSASRPQDRQFILSSKKLLLSDSGFYLCAWSLDRNYGYTFGSGTRLTVV.

The chain employs TRBV21-1 and TRBJ1-5; no DNA check was done on the table's D call, TRBD1. TRBV21-1 is a pseudogene segment. CDR3 length: 18 amino acids. CDR3 loop: CASSKGTGAPYSNQPQHF. The CDR3 nucleotides read TGTGCCAGCAGCAAAGGGACAGGGGCCCCATATAGCAATCAGCCCCAGCATTTT.

The chain carries TRBV6-5 and TRBJ1-3, with no clear D. Germline CDR1 is MNHEY and CDR2 is SVGAGI. This CDR3 has 15 amino acids. V lost 0 bases to trimming and J lost 0 bases, with 6 bases between them. The CDR3 region is CASSYSTSSGNTIYF. The DNA of the CDR3 is TGTGCCAGCAGTTACTCGACGAGCTCTGGAAACACCATATATTTT.

The gene calls are TRBV12-5 and TRBJ1-1; D possibly corresponds to TRBD1 (5 bases). The germline gives CDR1 LGHNT, CDR2 FRNRAP. Trimming pared 4 bases from V and 1 base from J, leaving 10 bases between. The CDR3 extends over 14 amino acids. CDR3 coding DNA: TGTGCTAGTGGTTACACCGACAGGAACACTGAAGCTTTCTTT. As protein: CASGYTDRNTEAFF.

The chain carries TRBV2 and TRBJ2-1, with 12 bases that match TRBD2. Germline assignment: CDR1 SNHLY and CDR2 FYNNEI. V trimming: 6 bases; J trimming: 7 bases; junction bases outside the gene matches: 7. The CDR3 has 15 amino acids. CDR3 loop: CASRALAGGGNEQFF. The CDR3 nucleotides are TGTGCCAGCAGGGCACTAGCGGGGGGTGGAAATGAGCAGTTCTTC.

The rearrangement joins TRBV18 to TRBJ1-2, with a possible D match to TRBD1 (5 bases). The V gene lost 4 bases and the J gene lost 3 bases, with 6 bases spanning the gap. The CDR3 runs 12 residues. The germline V gene has CDR1 KGHSH and CDR2 LQKENI. In DNA, the CDR3 is TGTGCCAGCTCACGGGACGACTATGGCTACACCTTC. Translated: CASSRDDYGYTF. Full variable domain (rest looked up from reference TRBV18 and TRBJ1-2): NAGVMQNPRHLVRRRGQEARLRCSPMKGHSHVYWYRQLPEEGLKFMVYLQKENIIDESGMPKERFSAEFPKEGPSILRIQQVVRGDSAAYFCASSRDDYGYTFGSGTRLTVV.

J is TRBJ1-1 and V is TRBV3-1 (or the pseudogene TRBV3-2), with 7 bases aligning to TRBD1. The CDR3 contains 12 residues. V was clipped by 6 bases and J by 5 bases; unmatched bases: 3. Germline V gives CDR1 LGHDT, CDR2 YNNKEL (reference sequence). The CDR3, as DNA: TGTGCCAGCAGTCACAGGGGTACTGAAGCTTTCTTT. It codes for CASSHRGTEAFF.

Concerning this clone itself: Different DNA sequences within this sample yield the same CDR3. This CDR3 reads CASSQSSGNTIYF. The CDR3 DNA follows: TGTGCCAGCTCACAAAGCTCTGGAAACACCATATATTTT. J is TRBJ1-3 and V is TRBV18; the D is unclear. The germline V and J ends were trimmed by 4 bases and 0 bases, with 4 bases remaining between them. This CDR3 comprises 13 residues. Germline assignment: CDR1 KGHSH and CDR2 LQKENI.

The gene calls are TRBV2 and TRBJ2-7; D is ambiguous. The germline V and J ends were trimmed by 2 bases and 0 bases, with 5 bases remaining between them. This CDR3 is built from 13 residues. Germline CDR1 is SNHLY and CDR2 is FYNNEI. The CDR3 spells CASSERSSYEQYF. The CDR3 coding sequence is TGTGCCAGCAGTGAAAGGAGCTCCTACGAGCAGTACTTC.

In this sample, this clone turned up once. V usage is TRBV7-9 and J usage is TRBJ1-3; D unresolved. V shed 2 bases and J shed 4 bases, with 12 bases lying between them. Germline CDR1 is SEHNR and CDR2 is FQNEAQ (reference sequence). The CDR3 consists of 15 residues. DNA of the CDR3: TGTGCCAGCAGCTTACAGAGTGGTAGAGGAAACACCATATATTTT. Encoded protein: CASSLQSGRGNTIYF.

The CDR3 nucleotides read TGTGCCTGGAGTGGGGGATATGGCTACACCTTC. It yields the protein CAWSGGYGYTF. The chain employs TRBV30 and TRBJ1-2; D remains ambiguous. With 1 base removed from V and 5 bases from J, the gap between germline ends came to 5 bases. The CDR3 loop spans 11 amino acids. CDR1 is GTSNPN and CDR2 is SVGIG in the germline V gene (reference sequence).

CDR3 loop: CASSPSLGDGYMNTEAFF. The DNA for the CDR3 is TGTGCCAGCTCACCATCGTTGGGGGACGGATACATGAACACTGAAGCTTTCTTT. This chain connects TRBV18 to TRBJ1-1; maybe TRBD1 (5 bases). CDR3 size: 18 residues. From germline, CDR1 is KGHSH and CDR2 LQKENI. Between the trimmed V and J ends, which lost 2 bases and 0 bases, there was a span of 19 bases.

This clone was seen only once. The rearrangement uses TRBV4-1 and TRBJ2-7, with D perhaps matching TRBD1 (5 bases). V shed 3 bases and J shed 2 bases, with 5 bases lying between them. CDR3 length equals 12 residues. Germline V lookup: CDR1 MGHRA, CDR2 YSYEKL. The CDR3 here is CASSQTAYEQYF. CDR3 in DNA: TGCGCCAGCAGCCAGACAGCCTACGAGCAGTACTTC.

This clone is a singleton in its sample. This chain uses TRBV5-1 with TRBJ1-6; TRBD1 matches at 7 bases. The V gene's germline CDR1 is SGHRS and CDR2 YFSETQ. CDR3 length: 13 residues. J lost 7 bases, V lost 5 bases, and 3 bases had no gene match. CDR3 coding DNA: TGCGCCAGCAGGAGGACAGGAAATTCACCCCTCCACTTT. Residues: CASRRTGNSPLHF.

The rearrangement links TRBV2 to TRBJ1-1; 7 bases align to TRBD1. With 6 bases clipped from V and 0 bases from J, the junction kept 1 base outside the gene matches. Germline V gene lookup returns CDR1 SNHLY and CDR2 FYNNEI. The CDR3 is 13 residues long. The CDR3 DNA is TGTGCCAGCAGGACAGGGATGAACACTGAAGCTTTCTTT. Translating it yields CASRTGMNTEAFF.

This rearrangement joins TRBV6-5 to TRBJ2-5, with TRBD1 matching 7 bases. Trimming cost V 7 bases and J 1 base; bases outside gene matches: 6. Germline CDR1 and CDR2: MNHEY and SVGAGI. The length of the CDR3 is 14 residues. The CDR3 bases are TGTGCCAGCAACCCACCAGGGGGCCAAGAGACCCAGTACTTC. Protein product: CASNPPGGQETQYF.

This chain connects TRBV15 to TRBJ2-7; 7 nucleotides line up with TRBD2. From germline, CDR1 is LNHNV and CDR2 YYDKDF (reference sequence). The CDR3 is 15 amino acids. The trim removed 3 bases at V and 0 bases at J, leaving 5 bases unmatched. CDR3 coding DNA: TGTGCCACCAGCAGGGGGGGGTTGAGCTCCTACGAGCAGTACTTC. Amino acid sequence: CATSRGGLSSYEQYF. Drawing the rest from reference TRBV15 and TRBJ2-7, the complete variable domain is DAMVIQNPRYQVTQFGKPVTLSCSQTLNHNVMYWYQQKSSQAPKLLFHYYDKDFNNEADTPDNFQSRRPNTSFCFLDIRSPGLGDTAMYLCATSRGGLSSYEQYFGPGTRLTVT.

A remark on this clone: Distinct nucleotide sequences in the sample also encode this CDR3. This chain uses TRBV27 with TRBJ1-1; perhaps TRBD1 as D (6 bases). The germline V and J ends were trimmed by 2 bases and 0 bases, with 7 bases remaining between them. The CDR3 covers 14 residues. Germline CDR1 MNHEY, CDR2 SMNVEV (reference sequence). CDR3 sequence: CASSLQGMNTEAFF. In DNA form, the CDR3 reads TGTGCCAGCAGTTTACAGGGGATGAACACTGAAGCTTTCTTT.

The chain couples TRBV7-9 to TRBJ2-5; D unclear. This CDR3 region has 13 residues. V lost 5 bases and J 2 bases, leaving 9 bases between the germline ends. CDR1 and CDR2 from the germline V gene are SEHNR and FQNEAQ (reference sequence). CDR3 in DNA: TGTGCCAGCAGCCATCCCCCTCAAGAGACCCAGTACTTC. This sequence encodes CASSHPPQETQYF.

The chain uses TRBV30 and TRBJ1-4, with 10 bases that match TRBD1. Germline CDR1 GTSNPN, CDR2 SVGIG (reference sequence). V dropped 5 bases and J dropped 10; count of bases not matched to a gene: 4. The CDR3 contains 12 residues. The CDR3 spells CAWEDRGAKLFF. CDR3 nucleotides: TGTGCCTGGGAGGACAGGGGGGCAAAACTGTTTTTT.